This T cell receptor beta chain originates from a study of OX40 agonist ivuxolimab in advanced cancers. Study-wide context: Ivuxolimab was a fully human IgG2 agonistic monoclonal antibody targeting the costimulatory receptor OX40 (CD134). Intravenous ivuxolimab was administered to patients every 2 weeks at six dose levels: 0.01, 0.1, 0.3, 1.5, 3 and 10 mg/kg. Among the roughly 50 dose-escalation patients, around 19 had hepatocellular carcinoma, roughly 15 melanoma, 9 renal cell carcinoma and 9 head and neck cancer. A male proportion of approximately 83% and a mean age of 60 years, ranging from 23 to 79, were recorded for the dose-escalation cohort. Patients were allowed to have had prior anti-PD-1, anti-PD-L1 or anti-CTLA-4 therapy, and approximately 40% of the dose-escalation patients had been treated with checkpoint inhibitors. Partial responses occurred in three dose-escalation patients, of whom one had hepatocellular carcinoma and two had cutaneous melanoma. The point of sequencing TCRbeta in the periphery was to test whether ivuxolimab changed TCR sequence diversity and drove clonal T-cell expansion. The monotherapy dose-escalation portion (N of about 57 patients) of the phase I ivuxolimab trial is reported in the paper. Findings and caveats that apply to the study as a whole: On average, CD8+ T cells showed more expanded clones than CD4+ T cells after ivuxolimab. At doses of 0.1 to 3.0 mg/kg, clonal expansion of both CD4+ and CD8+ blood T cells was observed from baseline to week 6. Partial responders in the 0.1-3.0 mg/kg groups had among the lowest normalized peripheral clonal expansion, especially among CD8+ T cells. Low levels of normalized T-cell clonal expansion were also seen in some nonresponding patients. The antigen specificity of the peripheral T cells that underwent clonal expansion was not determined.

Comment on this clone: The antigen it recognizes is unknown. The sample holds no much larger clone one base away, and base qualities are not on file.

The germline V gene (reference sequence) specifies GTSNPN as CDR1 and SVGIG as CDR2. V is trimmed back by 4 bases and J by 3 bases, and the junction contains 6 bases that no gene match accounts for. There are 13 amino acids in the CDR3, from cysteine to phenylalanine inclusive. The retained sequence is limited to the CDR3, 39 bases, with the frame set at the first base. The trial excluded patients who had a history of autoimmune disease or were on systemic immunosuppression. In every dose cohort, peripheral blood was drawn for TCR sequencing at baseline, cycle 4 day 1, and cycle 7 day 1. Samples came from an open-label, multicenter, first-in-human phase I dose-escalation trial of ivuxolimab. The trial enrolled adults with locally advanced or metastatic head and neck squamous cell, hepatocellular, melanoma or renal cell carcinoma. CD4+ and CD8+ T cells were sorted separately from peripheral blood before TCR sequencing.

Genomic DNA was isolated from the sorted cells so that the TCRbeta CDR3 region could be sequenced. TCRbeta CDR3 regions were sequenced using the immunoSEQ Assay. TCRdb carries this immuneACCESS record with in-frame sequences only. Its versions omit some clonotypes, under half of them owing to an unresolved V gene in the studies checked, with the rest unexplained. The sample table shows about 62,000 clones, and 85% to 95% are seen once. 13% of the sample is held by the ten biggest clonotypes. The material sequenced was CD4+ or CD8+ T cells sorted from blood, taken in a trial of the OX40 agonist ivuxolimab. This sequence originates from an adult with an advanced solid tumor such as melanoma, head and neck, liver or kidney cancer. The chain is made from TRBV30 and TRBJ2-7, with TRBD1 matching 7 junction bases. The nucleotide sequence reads TGTGCCTGGATAAACAGGGGCGGCTACGAGCAGTACTTC. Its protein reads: CAWINRGGYEQYF.